The clone carrying this T cell receptor (beta chain) was picked up many times. TCRdb itself ran the RT-PCR reads through MiXCR, one entry per CDR3 protein. The table has about 680,000 distinct CDR3 sequences, approximately 15% seen once. V gave up 0 bases and J gave up 2 bases, with 13 bases separating them. There are 16 residues in the CDR3. In germline, CDR1 is LGHNA, CDR2 YSLEER. Sequencing used memory CD4+ T cells from blood. This TCR was sampled from a female donor in good health, serving as a healthy control. The chain uses TRBV4-3 and TRBJ2-5; perhaps D is TRBD1 or TRBD2 (5 bases each). CDR3: CASSQEYGGLQETQYF. CDR3 DNA: TGCGCCAGCAGCCAAGAGTATGGGGGTTTACAAGAGACCCAGTACTTC.